Here is one T cell receptor beta chain with its context. Its antigen is as yet unknown. This sample was taken from a study of T cells in Graves' hyperthyroidism and ophthalmopathy. Researchers amplified the TCR beta CDR3 regions from RNA transcripts. With the HTBI primer set, the TCR CDR3 went through a first round of RT-PCR. One entry per CDR3 protein results from TCRdb running MiXCR on the multiplex PCR reads. The sample has around 380,000 distinct CDR3 sequences, about 13% seen once. Study results and caveats: Among clonotypes expanded in thyroid above 0.001, most were also found in blood.

This TCR was recovered from a man aged 30 to 45 with Graves' hyperthyroidism that later progressed to Graves' ophthalmopathy. Sample: blood.

DNA of the CDR3: TGCGCCAGCAGCCGCTCCCAGGCGGGGGCCTACGAGCAGTACTTC. Protein product: CASSRSQAGAYEQYF. This chain joins TRBV5-1 and TRBJ2-7, with 7 positions matching TRBD2. J lost 2 bases, V lost 4 bases, and 9 bases had no gene match. Germline V gene lookup returns CDR1 SGHRS and CDR2 YFSETQ. The CDR3 is 15 amino acids.